A selection of T cell receptor beta chains follows, all from one sample in a study of control samples from healthy donors and cancer patients. The data were produced by immunoSEQ multiplex PCR, yet TCRdb's version contains in-frame clones alone and is incomplete. This table holds 100,000 to 150,000 clones, around 90% found once. The sequenced sample was blood. The receptors stem from a man aged 35-49 years in good health. The CDR3 runs from the conserved cysteine through the conserved F or W. A D gene is named only where the DNA matches it firmly. Not all rows give a size; the values are once, few, many and, for expanded clones, a class.

j_call,d_call,clone_size,v_call,cdr3_nt,cdr3_aa
TRBJ1-3,-,once,TRBV7-8,TGTGCCAGCAGCTTATGGGCCGGCTCTGGAAACACCATATATTTT,CASSLWAGSGNTIYF
TRBJ1-4,-,-,TRBV30,TGTGCCTGGAGTGTAGGAGGAGAAAAACTGTTTTTT,CAWSVGGEKLFF
TRBJ1-3,-,-,TRBV5-1,TGCGCCAGCAGCTTCGGAGACGGAAACACCATATATTTT,CASSFGDGNTIYF
TRBJ1-1,-,-,TRBV19,TGTGCCAGCCAGCGGACACCGAACACTGAAGCTTTCTTT,CASQRTPNTEAFF
TRBJ2-7,TRBD2,-,TRBV19,TGTGCCAGTAGTAGGTCTAGCGGGTCCTACGAGCAGTACTTC,CASSRSSGSYEQYF
TRBJ2-1,-,-,TRBV3-1/TRBV3-2,TGTGCCAGCAGCCAAGATAGAGGAAATGAGCAGTTCTTC,CASSQDRGNEQFF
TRBJ2-2,TRBD2,-,TRBV9,TGTGCCAGCAGCGTATCCAACCTAGGACTAGCGGGGCGAACCGGGGAGCTGTTTTTT,CASSVSNLGLAGRTGELFF
TRBJ1-2,-,-,TRBV6-5,TGTGCCAGCAGTTACTCATTAGGTAACTATGGCTACACCTTC,CASSYSLGNYGYTF
TRBJ2-1,-,-,TRBV6-5,TGTGCCAGCTTCCGGGGGGCAAGGAATGAGCAGTTCTTC,CASFRGARNEQFF
TRBJ1-6,-,-,TRBV27,TGTGCCAGCAGTTTATCTAACGGTTCACCCCTCCACTTT,CASSLSNGSPLHF
TRBJ2-7,TRBD1,-,TRBV2,TGTGCCAGCAGTGCAACAGGGGTACTGCAGTACTTC,CASSATGVLQYF
TRBJ2-1,TRBD2,-,TRBV7-2,TGTGCCAGCAGCCCCCAAACAGGACTAGCTCGGGGCAATGAGCAGTTCTTC,CASSPQTGLARGNEQFF
TRBJ1-2,-,once,TRBV10-1,TGCGCCAGCAGTGAGTGGGGGGCTGGAGACTATGGCTACACCTTC,CASSEWGAGDYGYTF
TRBJ1-4,-,-,TRBV7-9,TGTGCCAGCAGCTTAGGCCGCTATGACAGAAGGACTAATGAAAAACTGTTTTTT,CASSLGRYDRRTNEKLFF
TRBJ1-3,-,-,TRBV2,TGTGCCAGCAACTTGGCAGGGGAGAGCTCTGGAAACACCATATATTTT,CASNLAGESSGNTIYF
TRBJ1-2,-,-,TRBV6-5,TGTGCCAGCAGTTACTCGACAACGAGGGGCTACACCTTC,CASSYSTTRGYTF
TRBJ1-4,-,once,TRBV2,TGTGCCAGCAATTTAAGGTTTTTTGAAAAACTGTTTTTT,CASNLRFFEKLFF
TRBJ1-1,-,-,TRBV5-6,TGTGCCAGCAGATATGCCCCGAACACTGAAGCTTTCTTT,CASRYAPNTEAFF
TRBJ2-1,TRBD2,-,TRBV20-1,TGCAGTGCTAGTGTGCCTAGCGGGGGGGTAAACAATGAGCAGTTCTTC,CSASVPSGGVNNEQFF
TRBJ1-6,-,-,TRBV6-1,TGTGCCAGCAGTGAACTAGGGGGGAATTCACCCCTCCACTTT,CASSELGGNSPLHF
TRBJ2-3,TRBD2,-,TRBV5-4,TGTGCCAGCAGCAGGGGGCGCGGGGGGGTGAGCACAGATACGCAGTATTTT,CASSRGRGGVSTDTQYF
TRBJ2-5,-,once,TRBV20-1,TGCAGTGCTTGGGACCAAGAGACCCAGTACTTC,CSAWDQETQYF